The 21 T cell receptor beta chains below come from one sample, sequenced in a study of blood T cell repertoires in COVID-19. Clones were read by immunoSEQ multiplex PCR, and TCRdb kept only the in-frame ones, dropping some. The data show roughly 330,000 clones, 86% seen once. Sequenced: peripheral blood. The receptors here all came from a woman in her forties or fifties with acute or convalescent COVID-19.

The chain is built from TRBV6-1 and TRBJ1-4, with 10 bases identical to TRBD1. CDR1 MNHNS and CDR2 SASEGT come from the germline V gene. The CDR3 totals 16 residues. V gave up 1 base and J gave up 8 bases; unmatched junction bases: 7. DNA for the CDR3: TGTGCCAGCAGTGAAGAGGGGACAGGGGTCGCGGAAAAACTGTTTTTT. Amino acid sequence: CASSEEGTGVAEKLFF.

The gene calls are TRBV9 and TRBJ2-7, with D hard to call. Germline CDR1 and CDR2: SGDLS and YYNGEE. Between the trimmed V and J ends, which lost 3 bases and 0 bases, there was a span of 10 bases. This CDR3 comprises 14 residues. The DNA for the CDR3 is TGTGCCAGCAGCGCCCGAGAGAACTCCTACGAGCAGTACTTC. This translates into CASSARENSYEQYF. The full variable domain, rest sourced from reference TRBV9 and TRBJ2-7, is DSGVTQTPKHLITATGQRVTLRCSPRSGDLSVYWYQQSLDQGLQFLIQYYNGEERAKGNILERFSAQQFPDLHSELNLSSLELGDSALYFCASSARENSYEQYFGPGTRLTVT.

The V and J genes are TRBV4-2 and TRBJ2-7, with TRBD2 as a possible D gene (6 bases). Germline values: CDR1 LGHNA, CDR2 YNFKEQ. Trimming left V 1 base short and J 3 bases short, with 10 bases between. CDR3 length: 14 residues. The CDR3 is CASSQAGESYEQYF. The DNA for the CDR3 is TGTGCCAGCAGCCAAGCGGGAGAAAGCTACGAGCAGTACTTC.

V and J are TRBV3-1 (or the pseudogene TRBV3-2) and TRBJ1-5, with D tentatively TRBD1 (6 bases). CDR1 LGHDT and CDR2 YNNKEL come from the germline V gene (reference sequence). The V end lost 8 bases, the J end lost 4 bases, and 15 bases lay between the germline ends. This CDR3 contains 14 residues. The CDR3 region is CASRPEDRNQPQHF. Written as DNA, the CDR3 is TGTGCCAGCCGCCCCGAGGACAGAAATCAGCCCCAGCATTTT.

The rearrangement joins TRBV15 to TRBJ2-7; maybe TRBD2 (6 bases). The CDR3 spans 14 residues. Per germline, CDR1 LNHNV and CDR2 YYDKDF (reference sequence). Trimming took off 0 bases at V and 4 bases at J, with 10 bases between the two ends. CDR3 sequence: CATSRDLEGYEQYF. CDR3 bases: TGTGCCACCAGCAGAGATCTGGAGGGATACGAGCAGTACTTC.

The rearrangement uses TRBV4-2 and TRBJ1-1, with D possibly being TRBD1 (6 bases). Germline values: CDR1 LGHNA, CDR2 YNFKEQ. This CDR3 has 16 residues. V lost 4 bases and J 0 bases, leaving 15 bases between the germline ends. The DNA of the CDR3 is TGTGCCAGCAGCCTCCCCCCCGGGACACTGAACACTGAAGCTTTCTTT. Translation gives CASSLPPGTLNTEAFF.

The rearrangement uses TRBV27 and TRBJ1-6; D gene uncertain. Germline V gene sequence: CDR1 MNHEY, CDR2 SMNVEV (reference sequence). The CDR3 sequence is 15 residues long. V lost 5 bases and J 9 bases, leaving 17 bases between the germline ends. CDR3 nucleotide sequence: TGTGCCAGCAGTCAGTTAGGAGGGCCAACTTCACCCCTCCACTTT. This translates into CASSQLGGPTSPLHF.

The genes are TRBV7-9 and TRBJ2-4; 7 nucleotides line up with TRBD2. The CDR3 is 14 amino acids. Losses at the gene ends were 0 bases for V and 9 bases for J; bases not matched to a gene: 5. The germline CDR1 and CDR2 sequences are SEHNR and FQNEAQ (reference sequence). CDR3 coding DNA: TGTGCCAGCAGCTTAGCGGGGGACTATGTCATTCAGTACTTC. Residues: CASSLAGDYVIQYF.

This chain links TRBV27 with TRBJ1-2; possible D gene TRBD1, 5 bases. Per the germline V gene, CDR1 is MNHEY and CDR2 is SMNVEV (reference sequence). The V end was cut by 2 bases, the J end by 1 base, with 11 bases between. This CDR3 has 15 amino acids. The CDR3 spells CASSLRQGYNYGYTF. CDR3 DNA: TGTGCCAGCAGTTTACGGCAGGGATATAACTATGGCTACACCTTC.

The chain links TRBV7-9 to TRBJ2-1, with D possibly TRBD2 on 8 matching bases. The CDR3 loop spans 19 amino acids. The ends were cut back, 0 bases at V and 8 bases at J, with 26 bases in the middle. In germline, CDR1 is SEHNR, CDR2 FQNEAQ (reference sequence). The CDR3 nucleotides read TGTGCCAGCAGCTTAGCTTTAGTCGAGGGGGCGGGAGGAGAACATGAGCAGTTCTTC. It is translated as CASSLALVEGAGGEHEQFF.

The genes are TRBV4-3 and TRBJ1-3, with D tentatively TRBD1 (6 bases). The CDR3 spans 15 residues. Germline CDR1 and CDR2: LGHNA and YSLEER. V was pared by 1 base and J by 4 bases, with 11 bases between. The CDR3 here is CASSQGQAAGNTIYF. DNA of the CDR3: TGCGCCAGCAGCCAAGGACAGGCCGCGGGAAACACCATATATTTT.

V and J are TRBV3-1 (or the pseudogene TRBV3-2) and TRBJ1-4; a weak D match, TRBD1 (5 bases). The V gene lost 1 base and the J gene lost 8 bases, with 14 bases spanning the gap. The CDR3 is made up of 15 amino acids. CDR1 LGHDT and CDR2 YNNKEL come from the germline V gene (reference sequence). The chain's CDR3 is CASSQVTGGTEKLFF. The CDR3 nucleotides are TGTGCCAGCAGCCAAGTAACCGGGGGGACGGAAAAACTGTTTTTT.

The rearrangement uses TRBV7-9 and TRBJ2-3; 9 bases are a match to TRBD1. V lost 4 bases and J lost 5; bases outside the gene matches: 16. The V gene's germline CDR1 is SEHNR and CDR2 FQNEAQ (reference sequence). This CDR3 spans 18 amino acids. The CDR3 coding sequence is TGTGCCAGCAGCTCAATTAATCCGGGACAGGGCAGATTAGATACGCAGTATTTT. Its translation is CASSSINPGQGRLDTQYF.

This sequence joins TRBV5-1 and TRBJ1-4; 8 bases map to TRBD1. The CDR3 has 15 amino acids. V was clipped by 4 bases and J by 8 bases; unmatched bases: 10. Germline assignment: CDR1 SGHRS and CDR2 YFSETQ. CDR3 DNA sequence: TGCGCCAGCAGCCTTGGACAGGGTCAGATCGAAAAACTGTTTTTT. Encoded protein: CASSLGQGQIEKLFF. Drawing the rest from reference TRBV5-1 and TRBJ1-4, the complete variable domain is KAGVTQTPRYLIKTRGQQVTLSCSPISGHRSVSWYQQTPGQGLQFLFEYFSETQRNKGNFPGRFSGRQFSNSRSEMNVSTLELGDSALYLCASSLGQGQIEKLFFGSGTQLSVL.

The chain joins TRBV5-1 to TRBJ1-1; D remains unclear. Germline CDR1 SGHRS, CDR2 YFSETQ. The CDR3 has 14 residues. Trimming took off 1 base at V and 1 base at J, with 8 bases between the two ends. CDR3 loop: CASSLNRGNTEAFF. CDR3 in DNA: TGCGCCAGCAGCTTGAATCGGGGGAACACTGAAGCTTTCTTT.

Here the CDR3 DNA reads TGCGCCAGCAGCCAAGGCCAGGGGGCAGCGAATGAAAAACTGTTTTTT. Amino acids: CASSQGQGAANEKLFF. The V and J genes are TRBV4-1 and TRBJ1-4, with 8 bases that match TRBD1. The length of the CDR3 is 16 residues. The junction had 6 bases not matched to a gene; V was cut back by 1 base and J by 5 bases. The germline gives CDR1 MGHRA, CDR2 YSYEKL.

The J gene is TRBJ2-2, the V gene TRBV7-2; 9 nucleotides match TRBD1. Trimming took 1 base from V and 5 from J; bases not matched to a gene: 8. Germline loops: CDR1 SGHTA, CDR2 FQGNSA. This CDR3 has 17 residues. The CDR3 protein is CASSLVPGQGGTGELFF. The CDR3 region has the DNA TGTGCCAGCAGCTTAGTCCCGGGACAGGGCGGGACCGGGGAGCTGTTTTTT. The whole variable domain, remainder taken from reference TRBV7-2 and TRBJ2-2, is GAGVSQSPSNKVTEKGKDVELRCDPISGHTALYWYRQSLGQGLEFLIYFQGNSAPDKSGLPSDRFSAERTGGSVSTLTIQRTQQEDSAVYLCASSLVPGQGGTGELFFGEGSRLTVL.

The J gene is TRBJ2-1, the V gene TRBV5-1; TRBD2 agrees at 7 bases. After removal of 1 base from V and 4 bases from J, the junction contained 8 bases not matched to a gene. Germline loops: CDR1 SGHRS, CDR2 YFSETQ. CDR3 length: 16 amino acids. The CDR3 DNA reads as TGCGCCAGCAGCTTGACCTTGGGCGGGGGTTACAATGAGCAGTTCTTC. It yields the protein CASSLTLGGGYNEQFF.

CDR3 sequence reads: CASSQVSSSGNTIYF. The CDR3 nucleotides are TGCGCCAGCAGCCAAGTCAGTTCGTCTGGAAACACCATATATTTT. This chain joins TRBV4-1 and TRBJ1-3, with D uncertain. Germline CDR1 is MGHRA and CDR2 is YSYEKL. The CDR3 consists of 15 residues. The V end was cut by 1 base, the J end by 1 base, with 8 bases between.

The chain is built from TRBV12-3 or TRBV12-4 and TRBJ2-7; D ambiguous. The CDR3 consists of 10 residues. Trimming left V 4 bases short and J 6 bases short, with 4 bases between. This CDR3 reads CASSSSEQYF. As DNA, the CDR3 is TGTGCCAGCAGTTCGAGCGAGCAGTACTTC.

The J gene is TRBJ1-2, the V gene TRBV19, with a possible D match to TRBD1 (6 bases). Germline CDR1 reads LNHDA; CDR2 reads SQIVND (reference sequence). This CDR3 is built from 13 residues. V gave up 4 bases and J gave up 7 bases, with 13 bases separating them. The CDR3 loop is CASSTNREFGYTF. The DNA for the CDR3 is TGTGCCAGTAGTACCAACAGGGAGTTTGGCTACACCTTC. Combining the CDR3 with reference TRBV19 and TRBJ1-2 gives the whole variable domain DGGITQSPKYLFRKEGQNVTLSCEQNLNHDAMYWYRQDPGQGLRLIYYSQIVNDFQKGDIAEGYSVSREKKESFPLTVTSAQKNPTAFYLCASSTNREFGYTFGSGTRLTVV.